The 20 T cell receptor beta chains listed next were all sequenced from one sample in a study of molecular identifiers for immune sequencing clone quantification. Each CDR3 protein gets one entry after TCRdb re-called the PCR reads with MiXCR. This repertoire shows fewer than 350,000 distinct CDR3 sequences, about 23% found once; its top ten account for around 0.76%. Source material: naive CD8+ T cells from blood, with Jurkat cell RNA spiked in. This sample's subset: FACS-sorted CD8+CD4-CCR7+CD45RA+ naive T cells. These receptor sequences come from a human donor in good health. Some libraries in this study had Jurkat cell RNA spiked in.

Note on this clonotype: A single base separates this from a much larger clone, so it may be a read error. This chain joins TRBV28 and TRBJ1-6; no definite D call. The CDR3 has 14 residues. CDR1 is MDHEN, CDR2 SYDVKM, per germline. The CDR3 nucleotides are TGTGCCGGCAGCCCCCTTCGGGATAATTCACCCCTCCACTTT. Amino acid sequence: CAGSPLRDNSPLHF.

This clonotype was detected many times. The CDR3 coding sequence is TGCAGTGGAAACGACGGGACTAGCGGGGGGTCTAGCACAGATACGCAGTATTTT. Its protein is CSGNDGTSGGSSTDTQYF. The chain couples TRBV20-1 to TRBJ2-3, with 15 bases that match TRBD2. The CDR3 extends over 18 amino acids. Germline V gene lookup returns CDR1 DFQATT and CDR2 SNEGSKA (reference sequence). The J segment lost 0 bases and the V segment lost 7 bases, leaving 11 bases of the junction unmatched.

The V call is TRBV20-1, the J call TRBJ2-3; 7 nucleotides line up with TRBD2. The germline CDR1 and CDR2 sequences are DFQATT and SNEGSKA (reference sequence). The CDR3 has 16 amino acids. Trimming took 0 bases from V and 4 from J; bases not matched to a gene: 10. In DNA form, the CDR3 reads TGCAGTGCTAGAGACCCAGCGGGGATCAGCGCAGATACGCAGTATTTT. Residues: CSARDPAGISADTQYF.

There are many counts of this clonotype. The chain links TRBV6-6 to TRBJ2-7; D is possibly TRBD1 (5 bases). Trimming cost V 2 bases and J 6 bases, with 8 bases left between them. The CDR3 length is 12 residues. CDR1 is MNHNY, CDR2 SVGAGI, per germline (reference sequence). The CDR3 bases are TGTGCCAGCAGTTACAACCAGGGCGAGCAGTACTTC. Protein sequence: CASSYNQGEQYF.

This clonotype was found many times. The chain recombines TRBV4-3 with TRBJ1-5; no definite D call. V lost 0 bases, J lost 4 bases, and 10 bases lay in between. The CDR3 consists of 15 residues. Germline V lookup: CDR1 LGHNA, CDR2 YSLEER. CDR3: CASSQDRAVNQPQHF. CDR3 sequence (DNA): TGCGCCAGCAGCCAAGACCGGGCGGTAAATCAGCCCCAGCATTTT.

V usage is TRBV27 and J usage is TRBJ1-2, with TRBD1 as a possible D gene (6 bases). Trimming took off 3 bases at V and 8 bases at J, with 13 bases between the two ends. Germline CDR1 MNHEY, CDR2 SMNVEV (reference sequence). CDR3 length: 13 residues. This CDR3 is CASSLGGGVGYTF. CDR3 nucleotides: TGTGCCAGCAGTTTGGGGGGCGGGGTCGGCTACACCTTC.

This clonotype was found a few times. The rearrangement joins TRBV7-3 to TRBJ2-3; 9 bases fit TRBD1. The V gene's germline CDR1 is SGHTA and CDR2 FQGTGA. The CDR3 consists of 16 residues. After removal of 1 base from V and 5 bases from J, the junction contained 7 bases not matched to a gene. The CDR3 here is CASSLIGTGIKDTQYF. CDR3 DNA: TGTGCCAGCAGCTTAATTGGGACAGGGATCAAAGATACGCAGTATTTT.

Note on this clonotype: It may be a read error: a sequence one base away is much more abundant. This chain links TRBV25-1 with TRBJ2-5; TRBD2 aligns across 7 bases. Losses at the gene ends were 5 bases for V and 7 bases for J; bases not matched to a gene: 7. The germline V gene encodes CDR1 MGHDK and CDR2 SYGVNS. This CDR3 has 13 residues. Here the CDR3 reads CASSLGTKGTQYF. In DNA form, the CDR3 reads TGTGCCAGCAGTCTCGGGACTAAAGGGACCCAGTACTTC.

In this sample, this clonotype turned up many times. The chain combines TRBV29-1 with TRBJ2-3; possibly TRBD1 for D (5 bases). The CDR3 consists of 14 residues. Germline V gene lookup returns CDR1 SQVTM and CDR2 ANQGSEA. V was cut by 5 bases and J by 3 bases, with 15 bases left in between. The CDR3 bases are TGCAGCGTTCCCCTAAGGGGCGGTACAGATACGCAGTATTTT. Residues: CSVPLRGGTDTQYF.

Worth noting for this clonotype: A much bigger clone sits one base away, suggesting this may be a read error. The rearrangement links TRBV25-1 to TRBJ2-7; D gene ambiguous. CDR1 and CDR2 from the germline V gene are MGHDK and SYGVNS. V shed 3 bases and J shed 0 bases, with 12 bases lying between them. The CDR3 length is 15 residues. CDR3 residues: CASSDSYSYSYEQYF. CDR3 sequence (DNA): TGTGCCAGCAGTGATTCCTACAGTTACTCCTACGAGCAGTACTTC.

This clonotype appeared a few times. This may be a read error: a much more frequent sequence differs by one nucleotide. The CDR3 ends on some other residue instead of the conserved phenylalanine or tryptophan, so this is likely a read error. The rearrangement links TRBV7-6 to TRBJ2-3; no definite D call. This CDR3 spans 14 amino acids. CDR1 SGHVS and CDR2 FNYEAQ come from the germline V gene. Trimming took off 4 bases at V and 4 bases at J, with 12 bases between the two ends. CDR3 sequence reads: CASSSYSGSDTQYL. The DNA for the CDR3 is TGTGCCAGCAGCTCCTACTCTGGGTCAGATACGCAGTATCTT.

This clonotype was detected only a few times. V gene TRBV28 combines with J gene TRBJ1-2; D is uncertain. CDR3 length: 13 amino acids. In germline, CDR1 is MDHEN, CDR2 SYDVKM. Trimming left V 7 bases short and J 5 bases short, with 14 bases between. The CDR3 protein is CASMVRARYGYTF. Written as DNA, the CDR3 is TGTGCCAGCATGGTACGGGCGAGGTATGGCTACACCTTC.

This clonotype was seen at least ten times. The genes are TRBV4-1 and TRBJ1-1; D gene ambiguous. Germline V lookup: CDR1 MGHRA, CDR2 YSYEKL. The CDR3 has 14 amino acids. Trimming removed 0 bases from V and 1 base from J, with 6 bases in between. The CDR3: CASSQDAANTEAFF. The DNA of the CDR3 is TGCGCCAGCAGCCAAGATGCAGCGAACACTGAAGCTTTCTTT.

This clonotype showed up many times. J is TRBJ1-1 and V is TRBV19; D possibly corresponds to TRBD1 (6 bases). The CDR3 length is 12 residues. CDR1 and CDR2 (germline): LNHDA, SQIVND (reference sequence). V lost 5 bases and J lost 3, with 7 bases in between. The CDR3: CASSQGYTEAFF. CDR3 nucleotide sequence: TGTGCCAGTAGTCAGGGGTACACTGAAGCTTTCTTT.

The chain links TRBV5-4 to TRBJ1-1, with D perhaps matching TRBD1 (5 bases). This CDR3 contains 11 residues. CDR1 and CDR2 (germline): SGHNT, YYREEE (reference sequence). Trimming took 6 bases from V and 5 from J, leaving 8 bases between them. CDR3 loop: CASIRGTEAFF. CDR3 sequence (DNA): TGTGCCAGCATCCGGGGGACTGAAGCTTTCTTT.

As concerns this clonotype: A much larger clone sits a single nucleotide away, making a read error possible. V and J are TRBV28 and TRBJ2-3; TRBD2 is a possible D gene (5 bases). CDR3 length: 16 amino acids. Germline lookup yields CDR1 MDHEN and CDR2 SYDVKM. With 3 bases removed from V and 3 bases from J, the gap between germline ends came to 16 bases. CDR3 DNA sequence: TGTGCCAGCAGTTTGTTAGCGAGAGGTGGTACAGATACGCAGTATTTT. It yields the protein CASSLLARGGTDTQYF.

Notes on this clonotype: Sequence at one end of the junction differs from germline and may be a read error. The DNA for the CDR3 is TGTGCCGGCAGTCCGGGACAGGGGATGTACTGGGAGCAGTACTTC. It codes for CAGSPGQGMYWEQYF. This chain uses TRBV27 with TRBJ2-7; 10 positions agree with TRBD1. The CDR3 sequence is 15 residues long. CDR1 and CDR2 from the germline V gene are MNHEY and SMNVEV (reference sequence).

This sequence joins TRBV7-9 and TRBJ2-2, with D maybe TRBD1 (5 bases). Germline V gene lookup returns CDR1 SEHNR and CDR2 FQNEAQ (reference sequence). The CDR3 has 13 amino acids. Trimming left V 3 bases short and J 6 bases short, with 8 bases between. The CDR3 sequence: CASSLTVAGELFF. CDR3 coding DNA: TGTGCCAGCAGCTTGACAGTCGCCGGGGAGCTGTTTTTT.

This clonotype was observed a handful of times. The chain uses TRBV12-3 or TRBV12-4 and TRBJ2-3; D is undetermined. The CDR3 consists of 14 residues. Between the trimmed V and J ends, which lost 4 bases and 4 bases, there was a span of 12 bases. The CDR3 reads CASSSEIPPDTQYF. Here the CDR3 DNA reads TGTGCCAGCAGTTCGGAAATCCCCCCAGATACGCAGTATTTT.

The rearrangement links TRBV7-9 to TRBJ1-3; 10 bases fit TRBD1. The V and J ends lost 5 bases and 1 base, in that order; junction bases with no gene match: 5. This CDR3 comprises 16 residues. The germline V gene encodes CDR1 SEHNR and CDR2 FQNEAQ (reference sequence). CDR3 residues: CASSGPGQGSGNTIYF. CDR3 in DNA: TGTGCCAGCAGCGGACCGGGACAGGGGTCTGGAAACACCATATATTTT.